The 31 T cell receptor beta chains presented below share a single source sample, sequenced in a study of T cell clusters in autoimmune cytopenias. Some 34,000 genome equivalents of blood DNA were amplified for TRB. TRB was amplified by touch-down multiplex PCR, primer pools A and B combined. One entry per CDR3 protein, without DNA, is what TCRdb gives after re-calling the multiplex PCR reads. The sample includes roughly 3,300 distinct CDR3 sequences. What was sequenced was peripheral blood. Receptors originate from a human donor with an autoimmune cytopenia, with autoimmune hepatitis or in good health (not recorded which).

Measured by frequency, this clonotype is medium-sized. V and J are TRBV30 and TRBJ1-1. This CDR3 contains 11 residues. Germline V gene lookup returns CDR1 GTSNPN and CDR2 SVGIG (reference sequence). CDR3 loop: CAWEWGTEAFF.

The rearrangement links TRBV5-4 to TRBJ2-3; TCRdb's assignment of TRBD2 cannot be checked, as there is no DNA. Germline V gives CDR1 SGHNT, CDR2 YYREEE (reference sequence). CDR3 length equals 15 residues. Here the CDR3 reads CASSLIWRDRDMQYF.

The rearrangement uses TRBV27 and TRBJ1-6. CDR1 is MNHEY and CDR2 is SMNVEV in the germline V gene (reference sequence). The CDR3 has 14 amino acids. CDR3 amino acids: CASSDGGIDSPFHF.

Judged by frequency, this clonotype is medium-sized (0.01 to 0.1%). The genes are TRBV7-9 and TRBJ1-2. CDR1 is SEHNR, CDR2 FQNEAQ, per germline (reference sequence). This CDR3 region has 14 residues. The CDR3 spells CASSLVAYNYGYTF.

CDR3 protein: CASSPGRAEKLFF. This rearrangement joins TRBV18 to TRBJ1-4. CDR1 and CDR2 (germline): KGHSH, LQKENI. The CDR3 loop spans 13 amino acids.

In terms of frequency, this clonotype is medium-sized (0.01 to 0.1%). This chain joins TRBV7-2 and TRBJ2-3. This CDR3 has 15 residues. In germline, CDR1 is SGHTA, CDR2 FQGNSA. Here the CDR3 reads CASSSIRVYTDTQYF.

The chain employs TRBV21-1 and TRBJ1-1; TCRdb outputs TRBD1, but without DNA this stays unchecked. TRBV21-1 is flagged as a pseudogene. The CDR3 runs 15 residues. CDR3: CASSKRDQVNTEAFF.

This clonotype is deemed medium-sized by its frequency. The chain uses TRBV18 and TRBJ2-1; checking the TCRdb D call of TRBD2 is not possible without DNA. Germline V gives CDR1 KGHSH, CDR2 LQKENI. The CDR3 runs 14 residues. The CDR3 reads CASSPPSSGTPAFF.

Judged by frequency, this clonotype is medium-sized. This chain connects TRBV28 to TRBJ2-1. Germline V CDR1 and CDR2: MDHEN, SYDVKM. CDR3 length: 15 amino acids. The CDR3 is CASSLAGGSYNEQFF.

The rearrangement joins TRBV12-3 or TRBV12-4 to TRBJ2-1. The CDR3 totals 12 residues. The CDR3: CASSLAGGEQFF.

The chain carries TRBV12-3 or TRBV12-4 and TRBJ1-1; TCRdb lists TRBD1, though no DNA is available to test this call. This CDR3 spans 15 amino acids. CDR3 in amino acids: CASSAGLTLNTEAFF.

By frequency, this clonotype is medium-sized. The V gene is TRBV29-1, the J gene TRBJ2-3; TCRdb reports TRBD2, a call that lacks DNA to check it against. The CDR3 runs 12 residues. CDR1 is SQVTM and CDR2 is ANQGSEA in the germline V gene. The CDR3 here is CSDGGNTDTQYF.

According to its frequency, this clonotype is medium-sized. The genes are TRBV20-1 and TRBJ1-1; the TCRdb D gene call, TRBD1, has no DNA to confirm it. The CDR3 consists of 14 residues. Germline V lookup: CDR1 DFQATT, CDR2 SNEGSKA (reference sequence). CDR3 residues: CSPSQGTMNTEAFF.

V and J are TRBV4-1 and TRBJ1-2. In germline, CDR1 is MGHRA, CDR2 YSYEKL. The CDR3 has 13 amino acids. CDR3: CASSQPGNYGYTF.

This clonotype is medium-sized by frequency. The V call is TRBV7-6, the J call TRBJ2-2; the D call of TRBD1 rests on TCRdb alone, since no DNA is present to check it. Germline CDR1 reads SGHVS; CDR2 reads FNYEAQ. CDR3 length equals 15 residues. CDR3 residues: CASSLVPGYAGELFF.

This clonotype is called medium-sized based on its frequency. This chain links TRBV13 with TRBJ1-2; the D call of TRBD1 rests on TCRdb alone, since no DNA is present to check it. This CDR3 is 13 amino acids long. CDR1 and CDR2 (germline): PRHDT, FYEKMQ (reference sequence). Here the CDR3 reads CASSLQGAKGYTF.

This clonotype counts as medium-sized (0.01 to 0.1%) by frequency. The V gene is TRBV5-4, the J gene TRBJ1-5; with no DNA, the TCRdb D assignment of TRBD1 cannot be verified. The CDR3 contains 14 residues. Germline loops: CDR1 SGHNT, CDR2 YYREEE (reference sequence). The CDR3: CASSLQGTNQPQHF.

This clonotype is labeled medium-sized (0.01 to 0.1%) based on frequency. The CDR3 here is CAWSAEWAYGYTF. The chain combines TRBV30 with TRBJ1-2. Germline assignment: CDR1 GTSNPN and CDR2 SVGIG (reference sequence). There are 13 residues in the CDR3.

CDR3 protein: CASSLGQGSYNEQFF. The chain combines TRBV5-4 with TRBJ2-1; TCRdb returns TRBD1, unconfirmable since there is no DNA. The CDR3 runs 15 residues. Germline CDR1 reads SGHNT; CDR2 reads YYREEE (reference sequence).

This clonotype is identified as medium-sized from frequency. This chain links TRBV20-1 with TRBJ1-4; the TRBD1 assignment by TCRdb is unverifiable without DNA. The CDR3 runs 12 residues. In germline, CDR1 is DFQATT, CDR2 SNEGSKA (reference sequence). This CDR3 reads CSARDRVEKLFF.

The V and J genes are TRBV20-1 and TRBJ2-7; TCRdb's D call of TRBD2 is untestable without DNA. The CDR3 runs 13 residues. Germline V gene data show CDR1 as DFQATT and CDR2 as SNEGSKA (reference sequence). CDR3 amino acids: CSARGWASYEQYF.

The chain couples TRBV6-1 to TRBJ2-1; without DNA, the TCRdb call of TRBD2 cannot be checked. CDR3 length: 18 residues. Germline loops: CDR1 MNHNS, CDR2 SASEGT. The CDR3 loop is CASSPWREGGSSYNEQFF.

The chain has TRBV14 and TRBJ1-4; no DNA is available, so the TRBD1 call from TCRdb remains unchecked. The CDR3 totals 15 residues. Germline V gives CDR1 SGHDN, CDR2 FVKESK. The CDR3 loop reads CASSQGTGYQQKLFF.

J is TRBJ2-3 and V is TRBV18; no DNA is available, so the TRBD2 call from TCRdb remains unchecked. This CDR3 is built from 21 residues. CDR1 and CDR2 from the germline V gene are KGHSH and LQKENI. The CDR3 protein is CASSPPTGGAGGPSGTDTQYF. The full variable domain, completed using reference TRBV18 and TRBJ2-3, is NAGVMQNPRHLVRRRGQEARLRCSPMKGHSHVYWYRQLPEEGLKFMVYLQKENIIDESGMPKERFSAEFPKEGPSILRIQQVVRGDSAAYFCASSPPTGGAGGPSGTDTQYFGPGTRLTVL.

Considering frequency, this clonotype is medium-sized. J is TRBJ2-7 and V is TRBV29-1; lacking DNA, the TRBD2 call made by TCRdb goes unchecked. The CDR3 spans 15 residues. From germline, CDR1 is SQVTM and CDR2 ANQGSEA. The CDR3 spells CSVTGTGLAGDEQYF.

The chain recombines TRBV27 with TRBJ2-7; there is no DNA to check the TCRdb D call of TRBD1. Per the germline V gene, CDR1 is MNHEY and CDR2 is SMNVEV (reference sequence). This CDR3 spans 14 amino acids. The CDR3 sequence is CASSFRESSYEQYF.

The V gene is TRBV15, the J gene TRBJ2-1; without DNA, the TCRdb call of TRBD1 cannot be checked. The CDR3 contains 13 residues. The germline gives CDR1 LNHNV, CDR2 YYDKDF (reference sequence). The chain's CDR3 is CATSRGATTEQFF.

The chain carries TRBV6-5 and TRBJ2-1; TCRdb returns TRBD1, unconfirmable since there is no DNA. Per germline, CDR1 MNHEY and CDR2 SVGAGI. This CDR3 spans 14 amino acids. The CDR3 is CASSYGAGALWQFF.

Frequency places this clonotype as medium-sized. This chain links TRBV7-9 with TRBJ2-7; TCRdb selects TRBD1, and the lack of DNA leaves this call unchecked. CDR1 is SEHNR and CDR2 is FQNEAQ in the germline V gene (reference sequence). The CDR3 is 14 residues long. The CDR3 is CASSSTVRSYEQYF. Supplemented by reference TRBV7-9 and TRBJ2-7, the full variable domain reads DTGVSQNPRHKITKRGQNVTFRCDPISEHNRLYWYRQTLGQGPEFLTYFQNEAQLEKSRLLSDRFSAERPKGSFSTLEIQRTEQGDSAMYLCASSSTVRSYEQYFGPGTRLTVT.

This rearrangement joins TRBV27 to TRBJ2-5; TCRdb names TRBD2, which stays unverified in the absence of DNA. Germline CDR1 reads MNHEY; CDR2 reads SMNVEV (reference sequence). The CDR3 is 15 amino acids. Here the CDR3 reads CASSTSGLAGETQYF.

The V and J genes are TRBV20-1 and TRBJ1-2. The germline CDR1 and CDR2 sequences are DFQATT and SNEGSKA (reference sequence). The CDR3 loop spans 16 amino acids. The CDR3 protein is CSARELGVGKAYGYTF.